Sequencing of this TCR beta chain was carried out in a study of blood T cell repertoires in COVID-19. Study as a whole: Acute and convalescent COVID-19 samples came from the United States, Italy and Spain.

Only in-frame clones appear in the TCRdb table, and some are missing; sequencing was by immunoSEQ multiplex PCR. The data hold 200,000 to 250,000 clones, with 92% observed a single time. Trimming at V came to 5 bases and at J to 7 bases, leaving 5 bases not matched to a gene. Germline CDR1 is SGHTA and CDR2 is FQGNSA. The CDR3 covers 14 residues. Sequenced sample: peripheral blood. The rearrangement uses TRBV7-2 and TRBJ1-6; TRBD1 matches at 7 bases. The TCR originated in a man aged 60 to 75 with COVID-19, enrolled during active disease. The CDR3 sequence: CASSPGTANSPLHF. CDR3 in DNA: TGTGCCAGCAGCCCCGGGACAGCAAATTCACCCCTCCACTTT.